The 9 T cell receptor beta chains below all came from one sample that was sequenced in a study of cytomegalovirus exposure and HLA in healthy donors. The PCR was carried out with 60 Vbeta primers and 13 Jbeta primers. Data came from immunoSEQ multiplex PCR; TCRdb stores just in-frame clones and leaves some out. This repertoire shows roughly 160,000 clones, approximately 84% found once; its top ten account for 0.38%. Sequencing was done on a sample of PBMCs. The source is a boy aged 2 to 9 in good health and CMV-seronegative.

The rearrangement joins TRBV20-1 to TRBJ1-2, with D tentatively TRBD1 (5 bases). Germline lookup yields CDR1 DFQATT and CDR2 SNEGSKA (reference sequence). CDR3 size: 11 residues. Trimming shortened V by 4 bases and J by 4 bases, and 7 bases separated the two germline ends. CDR3 DNA: TGCAGTGCTACCGACAGCTATGGCTACACCTTC. This encodes CSATDSYGYTF.

This clone was picked up a small number of times. The chain combines TRBV7-9 with TRBJ2-5; 7 bases agree with TRBD1. The end of the DNA fits TRBJ2-7 better, so the J call may be wrong. Per germline, CDR1 SEHNR and CDR2 FQNEAQ (reference sequence). The CDR3 totals 12 residues. This CDR3 is CASSPTGSEQYF. The CDR3 coding sequence is TGTGCCAGCAGCCCGACAGGGTCCGAGCAGTACTTC.

The chain employs TRBV29-1 and TRBJ1-2; D remains unclear. Trimming pared 5 bases from V and 9 bases from J, leaving 16 bases between. From germline, CDR1 is SQVTM and CDR2 ANQGSEA. CDR3 length: 12 residues. Here the CDR3 DNA reads TGCAGCGTTCCTTTCCCGGGTAGTAGCTACACCTTC. Translated, it gives CSVPFPGSSYTF.

This chain uses TRBV9 with TRBJ2-7; 8 bases align to TRBD1. This CDR3 comprises 18 residues. In germline, CDR1 is SGDLS, CDR2 YYNGEE. The ends lost 0 bases at V and 1 base at J; junction bases unmatched: 12. CDR3: CASSVEGVVGTGSYEQYF. DNA of the CDR3: TGTGCCAGCAGCGTAGAAGGAGTGGTTGGGACAGGATCCTACGAGCAGTACTTC.

The CDR3 region has the DNA TGTGCCAGTAGTATTCGTGACCGGAGATTTATTGGAAACACCATATATTTT. Translating it yields CASSIRDRRFIGNTIYF. This chain joins TRBV19 and TRBJ1-3; D is undetermined. The ends were cut back, 3 bases at V and 3 bases at J, with 18 bases in the middle. From germline, CDR1 is LNHDA and CDR2 SQIVND (reference sequence). The CDR3 totals 17 residues.

This sequence joins TRBV27 and TRBJ2-1; 11 bases fit TRBD2. V was pared by 6 bases and J by 7 bases, with 11 bases of the junction left unmatched. The CDR3 is 16 residues long. The V gene's germline CDR1 is MNHEY and CDR2 SMNVEV (reference sequence). The CDR3 DNA reads as TGTGCCAGCAGCCAGAAACTAGCGGGAGTTCTTAATGAGCAGTTCTTC. Translation gives CASSQKLAGVLNEQFF.

The chain employs TRBV28 and TRBJ1-5; tentatively, D is TRBD1 (6 bases). The ends were cut back, 2 bases at V and 2 bases at J, with 7 bases in the middle. This CDR3 region has 14 residues. CDR1 and CDR2 from the germline V gene are MDHEN and SYDVKM. CDR3 sequence: CASSLGGGNQPQHF. CDR3 nucleotide sequence: TGTGCCAGCAGTTTAGGGGGCGGCAATCAGCCCCAGCATTTT.

The chain has TRBV28 and TRBJ2-7, with D maybe TRBD1 (6 bases). V lost 3 bases, J lost 2 bases, and 14 bases lay in between. Germline CDR1 reads MDHEN; CDR2 reads SYDVKM. This CDR3 is 15 amino acids long. Here the CDR3 reads CASSFPQGPPYEQYF. CDR3 bases: TGTGCCAGCAGTTTTCCACAGGGCCCTCCCTACGAGCAGTACTTC.

The chain links TRBV10-3 to TRBJ1-1; D gene uncertain. The germline V gene encodes CDR1 ENHRY and CDR2 SYGVKD. V was cut by 10 bases and J by 4 bases, with 10 bases left in between. This CDR3 is built from 11 residues. CDR3 sequence (DNA): TGTGCCACCGCTTTGAGCACTGAAGCTTTCTTT. It is translated as CATALSTEAFF.